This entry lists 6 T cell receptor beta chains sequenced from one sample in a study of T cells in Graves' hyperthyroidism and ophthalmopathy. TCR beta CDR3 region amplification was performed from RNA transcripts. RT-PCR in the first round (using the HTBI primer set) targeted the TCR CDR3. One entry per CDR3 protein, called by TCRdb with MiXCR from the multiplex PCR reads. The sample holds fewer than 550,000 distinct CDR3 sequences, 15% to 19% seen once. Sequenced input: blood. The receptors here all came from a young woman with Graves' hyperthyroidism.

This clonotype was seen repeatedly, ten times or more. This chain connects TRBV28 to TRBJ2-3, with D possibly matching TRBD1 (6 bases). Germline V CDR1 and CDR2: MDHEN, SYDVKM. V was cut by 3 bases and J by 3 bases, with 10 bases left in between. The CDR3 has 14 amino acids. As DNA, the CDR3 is TGTGCCAGCAGTTTTGCCAGGGGTACAGATACGCAGTATTTT. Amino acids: CASSFARGTDTQYF. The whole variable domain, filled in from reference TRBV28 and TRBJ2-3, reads DVKVTQSSRYLVKRTGEKVFLECVQDMDHENMFWYRQDPGLGLRLIYFSYDVKMKEKGDIPEGYSVSREKKERFSLILESASTNQTSMYLCASSFARGTDTQYFGPGTRLTVL.

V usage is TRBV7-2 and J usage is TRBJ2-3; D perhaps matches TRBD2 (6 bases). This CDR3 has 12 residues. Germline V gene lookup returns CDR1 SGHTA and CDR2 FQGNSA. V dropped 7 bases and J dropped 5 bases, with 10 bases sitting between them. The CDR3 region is CASTLTRDTQYF. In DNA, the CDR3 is TGTGCCAGCACACTGACTAGAGATACGCAGTATTTT.

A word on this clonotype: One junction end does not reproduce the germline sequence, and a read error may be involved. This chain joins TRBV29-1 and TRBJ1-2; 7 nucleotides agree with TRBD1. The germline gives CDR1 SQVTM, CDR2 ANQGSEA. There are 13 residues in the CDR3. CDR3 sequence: CSVGGTAIYGNTF. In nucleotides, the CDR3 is TGCAGCGTTGGAGGGACAGCTATCTATGGCAACACCTTC.

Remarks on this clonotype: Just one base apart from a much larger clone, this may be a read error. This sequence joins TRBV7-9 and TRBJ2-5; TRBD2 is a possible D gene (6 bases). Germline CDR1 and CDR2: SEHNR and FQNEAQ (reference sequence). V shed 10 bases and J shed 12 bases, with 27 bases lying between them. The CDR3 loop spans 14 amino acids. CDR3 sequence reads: CAITSIISGTREYF. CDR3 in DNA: TGTGCCATCACCTCGATTATTAGCGGAACTCGTGAGTACTTC.

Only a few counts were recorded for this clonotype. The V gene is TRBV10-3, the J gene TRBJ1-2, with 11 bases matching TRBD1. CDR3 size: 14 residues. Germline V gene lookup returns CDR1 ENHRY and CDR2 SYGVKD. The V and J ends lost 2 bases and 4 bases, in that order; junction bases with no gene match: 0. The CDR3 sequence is CAISEGTGGYGYTF. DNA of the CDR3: TGTGCCATCAGTGAGGGGACAGGGGGCTATGGCTACACCTTC.

The CDR3 nucleotides read TGTGCCAGCAGTCTTGACAGGGCGGGGGGCAATCAGCCCCAGCATTTT. This translates into CASSLDRAGGNQPQHF. The chain employs TRBV12-3 or TRBV12-4 and TRBJ1-5; TRBD1 matches at 7 bases. V shed 5 bases, J shed 2 bases, and the junction held 9 bases outside the gene matches. The CDR3 has 16 amino acids.